The clone carrying this T cell receptor (beta chain) appeared many times. This specimen comes from a study of T-cell memory formation after mild COVID-19. The V gene end was trimmed by 7 bases and the J gene end by 9 bases; junction bases not matched to a gene: 2. CDR3 length: 13 residues. Germline V gene data show CDR1 as SNHLY and CDR2 as FYNNEI. Each CDR3 protein is one row after TCRdb ran MiXCR on the 5' RACE reads. The sample shows hundreds of thousands of distinct CDR3 sequences, around a quarter of them seen only once. The TCR sequence derives from an adult woman who had mild COVID-19 (a few samples of this study predate the infection). Cell type and time point are not known. Sequenced input: PBMCs or a T cell subset sorted from them (not recorded which). The gene calls are TRBV2 and TRBJ2-1, with 14 bases identical to TRBD2. As DNA, the CDR3 is TGTGCCAGCACGACTAGCGGGGGGGCTGAGCAGTTCTTC. Protein product: CASTTSGGAEQFF.